This entry features one T cell receptor beta chain sequence. What it recognizes is unknown. This specimen comes from a study of vaccination and CD4 T cells after COVID-19. At the level of the study: Post-vaccine sample collection happened at a median of around 65 days after dose two, ranging 14 to 241. Whole-study findings and limits: Median SARS-CoV-2-reactive clonotype numbers rose nonsignificantly, roughly 21 to 38. It was observed that, in convalescent patients, a median 86.3% of reactive clones arose only post-vaccination.

Sequence data for DNA of cultured CD4+ T cells were generated by the Oncomine TCR Beta short-read assay. Investigators obtained genomic DNA by extraction from cultured CD4+ T cells. TCRdb itself ran the PCR reads through MiXCR, one entry per CDR3 protein. The sample shows several thousand distinct CDR3 sequences, 20% of them seen only once. Germline CDR1 and CDR2: DFQATT and SNEGSKA (reference sequence). Trimming cost V 2 bases and J 2 bases, with 12 bases left between them. The CDR3 contains 14 residues. Described treatment: approximately 9-day PBMC culture with coronavirus spike peptide pools or control peptides (ViraFEST assay).

Input material: CD4+ T cells from blood, cultured in vitro. The receptor was derived from a human donor who had recovered from COVID-19. V and J are TRBV20-1 and TRBJ1-2; D may be TRBD1 (5 bases). CDR3 residues: CSARLMAGNYGYTF. The DNA for the CDR3 is TGCAGTGCTAGATTGATGGCAGGGAACTATGGCTACACCTTC.